What follows are 18 T cell receptor beta chains derived from one specimen sequenced in a study of blood T cell repertoires in COVID-19. Generated by immunoSEQ multiplex PCR, the TCRdb table keeps only in-frame clones and is missing some. The table records fewer than 140,000 clones, roughly two thirds of them present only once. The sequenced material came from peripheral blood. The receptors were sampled from a human donor with acute or convalescent COVID-19. The donor label of this sample is uncertain.

The sample holds many counts of this clone. J is TRBJ2-5 and V is TRBV28, with 8 bases aligning to TRBD1. This CDR3 region has 15 residues. CDR1 MDHEN and CDR2 SYDVKM come from the germline V gene. V gave up 6 bases and J gave up 3 bases; unmatched junction bases: 9. The CDR3 loop is CASSPGQGIKETQYF. The CDR3 DNA reads as TGTGCCAGCAGCCCTGGACAGGGAATAAAAGAGACCCAGTACTTC.

The chain uses TRBV30 and TRBJ2-5, with D uncertain. This CDR3 has 11 amino acids. Germline values: CDR1 GTSNPN, CDR2 SVGIG (reference sequence). Between the trimmed V and J ends, which lost 2 bases and 5 bases, there was a span of 6 bases. The CDR3 DNA is TGTGCCTGGAGTTCTAGGGAGACCCAGTACTTC. Translation: CAWSSRETQYF.

The rearrangement uses TRBV10-2 and TRBJ1-1, with 7 bases that match TRBD1. The junction had 7 bases not matched to a gene; V was cut back by 2 bases and J by 1 base. This CDR3 is 16 amino acids long. Germline values: CDR1 WSHSY, CDR2 SAAADI. CDR3 residues: CASSEPRTGTNTEAFF. DNA of the CDR3: TGCGCCAGCAGTGAGCCAAGGACAGGTACGAACACTGAAGCTTTCTTT.

The chain carries TRBV5-1 and TRBJ2-4; possible D gene TRBD2, 5 bases. The V end lost 2 bases, the J end lost 5 bases, and 11 bases lay between the germline ends. The CDR3 is 14 residues long. From germline, CDR1 is SGHRS and CDR2 YFSETQ. The CDR3 bases are TGCGCCAGCAGCTTAAATTCCGGGGAAAACATTCAGTACTTC. Translating it yields CASSLNSGENIQYF. Using reference TRBV5-1 and TRBJ2-4 for the parts outside the CDR3, the full variable domain is KAGVTQTPRYLIKTRGQQVTLSCSPISGHRSVSWYQQTPGQGLQFLFEYFSETQRNKGNFPGRFSGRQFSNSRSEMNVSTLELGDSALYLCASSLNSGENIQYFGAGTRLSVL.

The sample holds a few counts of this clone. The rearrangement uses TRBV30 and TRBJ1-4; 8 nucleotides align to TRBD1. Germline loops: CDR1 GTSNPN, CDR2 SVGIG (reference sequence). The CDR3 extends over 14 amino acids. J lost 8 bases, V lost 5 bases, and 10 bases had no gene match. DNA for the CDR3: TGTGCCTGGGGACCCCAGGGGGCTGGGGAAAAACTGTTTTTT. It specifies CAWGPQGAGEKLFF.

This clone was picked up many times. The rearrangement links TRBV28 to TRBJ1-2; D might be TRBD1 (5 bases). Per germline, CDR1 MDHEN and CDR2 SYDVKM. The CDR3 covers 13 residues. V lost 6 bases, J lost 8 bases, and 16 bases lay in between. The CDR3 nucleotides are TGTGCCAGCAGCCCCCCGGGGGGATGGGGCTACACCTTC. This codes for CASSPPGGWGYTF.

V gene TRBV6-5 combines with J gene TRBJ2-7; possible D gene TRBD1, 6 bases. V was pared by 6 bases and J by 8 bases, with 14 bases between. The V gene's germline CDR1 is MNHEY and CDR2 SVGAGI. There are 12 residues in the CDR3. CDR3 amino acids: CASSPQGIQQYV. CDR3 sequence (DNA): TGTGCCAGCAGCCCCCAGGGGATTCAGCAGTACGTC.

The chain uses TRBV28 and TRBJ1-2; 10 bases match TRBD1. Germline CDR1 reads MDHEN; CDR2 reads SYDVKM. The junction had 13 bases not matched to a gene; V was cut back by 6 bases and J by 9 bases. There are 15 residues in the CDR3. The CDR3 loop is CASRAPTGGAYSYTF. CDR3 DNA sequence: TGTGCCAGCAGGGCCCCGACAGGGGGCGCTTATAGCTACACCTTC.

The genes are TRBV20-1 and TRBJ1-5; D unresolved. Trimming shortened V by 3 bases and J by 4 bases, and 13 bases separated the two germline ends. The CDR3 is 14 residues long. Germline-derived CDR1 and CDR2 are DFQATT and SNEGSKA (reference sequence). The CDR3 spells CSASNAAPNQPQHF. The CDR3 DNA follows: TGCAGTGCTAGTAATGCGGCCCCAAATCAGCCCCAGCATTTT.

The chain links TRBV30 to TRBJ1-4; 11 bases agree with TRBD1. The germline gives CDR1 GTSNPN, CDR2 SVGIG (reference sequence). This CDR3 spans 14 amino acids. The junction had 1 base not matched to a gene; V was cut back by 3 bases and J by 4 bases. CDR3 in DNA: TGTGCCTGGAGCGGGACAGGGGGTAATGAAAAACTGTTTTTT. Translated, it gives CAWSGTGGNEKLFF.

This clone has just a few counts. The gene calls are TRBV19 and TRBJ1-5; 12 positions match TRBD1. This CDR3 has 23 amino acids. The germline V gene encodes CDR1 LNHDA and CDR2 SQIVND (reference sequence). J gave up 0 bases and V 5 bases, and 23 bases lay outside the gene matches. Here the CDR3 reads CASSPFGTGGFFEFVDSNQPQHF. The CDR3, as DNA: TGTGCCAGTAGTCCCTTCGGGACAGGGGGCTTTTTCGAGTTTGTTGATAGCAATCAGCCCCAGCATTTT. Full variable domain (remainder filled in from reference TRBV19 and TRBJ1-5): DGGITQSPKYLFRKEGQNVTLSCEQNLNHDAMYWYRQDPGQGLRLIYYSQIVNDFQKGDIAEGYSVSREKKESFPLTVTSAQKNPTAFYLCASSPFGTGGFFEFVDSNQPQHFGDGTRLSIL.

The rearrangement joins TRBV27 to TRBJ2-1; D perhaps matches TRBD1 (5 bases). Per germline, CDR1 MNHEY and CDR2 SMNVEV (reference sequence). The V gene lost 4 bases and the J gene lost 9 bases, with 22 bases spanning the gap. CDR3 length: 16 amino acids. CDR3 amino acids: CASSSMVARKRGEQFF. The CDR3 bases are TGTGCCAGCAGTTCCATGGTCGCCCGAAAAAGGGGTGAGCAGTTCTTC.

This chain links TRBV27 with TRBJ2-2; D is possibly TRBD1 (6 bases). Germline V gives CDR1 MNHEY, CDR2 SMNVEV (reference sequence). There are 13 residues in the CDR3. Trimming pared 6 bases from V and 7 bases from J, leaving 12 bases between. The CDR3 bases are TGTGCCAGCAGGACGGGACAAGTCGGGGAGCTGTTTTTT. As protein: CASRTGQVGELFF.

This clone showed up just a few times. The chain joins TRBV7-2 to TRBJ2-7, with 7 bases matching TRBD2. J was trimmed by 2 bases and V by 5 bases; bases with no gene match: 9. The CDR3 is made up of 15 amino acids. The germline gives CDR1 SGHTA, CDR2 FQGNSA. CDR3 protein: CASSPRASGTYEQYF. DNA for the CDR3: TGTGCCAGCAGCCCCCGAGCTAGCGGTACCTACGAGCAGTACTTC.

The V gene is TRBV2, the J gene TRBJ2-3; 8 nucleotides line up with TRBD1. The V gene end was trimmed by 3 bases and the J gene end by 3 bases; junction bases not matched to a gene: 5. CDR1 is SNHLY, CDR2 FYNNEI, per germline. The CDR3 loop spans 15 amino acids. CDR3: CASSDGTGLTDTQYF. The DNA for the CDR3 is TGTGCCAGCAGTGACGGGACAGGTTTGACAGATACGCAGTATTTT.

The chain has TRBV5-6 and TRBJ2-3; 7 positions agree with TRBD1. Per the germline V gene, CDR1 is SGHDT and CDR2 is YYEEEE. V was pared by 5 bases and J by 1 base, with 1 base of the junction left unmatched. The CDR3 totals 13 residues. CDR3 in DNA: TGTGCCAGCAGTGACAGGGGCACAGATACGCAGTATTTT. Amino acid sequence: CASSDRGTDTQYF. Full variable domain (remainder filled in from reference TRBV5-6 and TRBJ2-3): DAGVTQSPTHLIKTRGQQVTLRCSPKSGHDTVSWYQQALGQGPQFIFQYYEEEERQRGNFPDRFSGHQFPNYSSELNVNALLLGDSALYLCASSDRGTDTQYFGPGTRLTVL.

The CDR3 DNA follows: TGTGCCAGCAGCTCGTATGGACAGGGAGAGACCCAGTACTTC. Protein product: CASSSYGQGETQYF. The gene calls are TRBV7-2 and TRBJ2-5; 8 nucleotides agree with TRBD1. V shed 4 bases, J shed 4 bases, and the junction held 5 bases outside the gene matches. The length of the CDR3 is 14 residues. In germline, CDR1 is SGHTA, CDR2 FQGNSA.

The chain couples TRBV6-6 to TRBJ2-7, with 7 bases matching TRBD1. J lost 3 bases, V lost 3 bases, and 5 bases had no gene match. CDR3 length equals 14 residues. Germline V gene lookup returns CDR1 MNHNY and CDR2 SVGAGI (reference sequence). The CDR3 region is CASSYLGQSYEQYF. CDR3 DNA: TGTGCCAGCAGTTATTTGGGACAGAGCTACGAGCAGTACTTC.